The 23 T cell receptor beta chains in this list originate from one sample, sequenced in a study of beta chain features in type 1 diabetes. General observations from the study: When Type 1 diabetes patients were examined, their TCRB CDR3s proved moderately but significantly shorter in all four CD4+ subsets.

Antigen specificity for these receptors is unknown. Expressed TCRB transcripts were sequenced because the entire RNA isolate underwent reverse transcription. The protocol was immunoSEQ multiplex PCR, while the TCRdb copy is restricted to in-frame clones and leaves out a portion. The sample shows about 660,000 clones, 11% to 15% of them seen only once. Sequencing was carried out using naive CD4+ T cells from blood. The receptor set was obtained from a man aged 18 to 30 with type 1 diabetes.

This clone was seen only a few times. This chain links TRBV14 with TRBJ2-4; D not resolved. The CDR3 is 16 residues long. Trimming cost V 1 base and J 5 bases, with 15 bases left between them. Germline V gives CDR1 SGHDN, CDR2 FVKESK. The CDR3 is CASSQVRRILENIQYF. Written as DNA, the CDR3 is TGTGCCAGCAGCCAAGTCCGTCGCATCCTAGAAAACATTCAGTACTTC.

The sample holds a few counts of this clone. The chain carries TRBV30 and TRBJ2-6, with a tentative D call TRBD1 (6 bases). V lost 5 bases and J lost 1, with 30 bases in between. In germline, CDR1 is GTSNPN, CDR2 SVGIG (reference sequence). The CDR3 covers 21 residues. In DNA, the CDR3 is TGTGCCTGGCGCCGAGCCGGAACTTACAGGGTCATCGGGTCTGGGGCCAACGTCCTGACTTTC. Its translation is CAWRRAGTYRVIGSGANVLTF.

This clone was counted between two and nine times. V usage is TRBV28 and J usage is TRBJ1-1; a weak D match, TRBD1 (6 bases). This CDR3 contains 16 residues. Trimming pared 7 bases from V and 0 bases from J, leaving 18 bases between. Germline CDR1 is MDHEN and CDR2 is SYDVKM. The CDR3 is CASTLGWGQLNTEAFF. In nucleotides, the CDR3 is TGTGCCAGCACTCTAGGATGGGGGCAGTTGAACACTGAAGCTTTCTTT.

Written as DNA, the CDR3 is TGTGCCAGCAGCTTGGCCTCTCGCGAGCAGTTCTTC. Amino acids: CASSLASREQFF. This chain connects TRBV5-4 to TRBJ2-1; no clear D. Between the trimmed V and J ends, which lost 0 bases and 10 bases, there was a span of 8 bases. This CDR3 region has 12 residues. Germline loops: CDR1 SGHNT, CDR2 YYREEE (reference sequence).

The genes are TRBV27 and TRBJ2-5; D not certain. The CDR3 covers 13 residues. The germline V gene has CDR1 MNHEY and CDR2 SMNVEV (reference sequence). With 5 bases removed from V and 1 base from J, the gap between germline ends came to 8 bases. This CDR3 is CASSNTIQETQYF. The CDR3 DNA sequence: TGTGCCAGCAGTAATACCATCCAAGAGACCCAGTACTTC.

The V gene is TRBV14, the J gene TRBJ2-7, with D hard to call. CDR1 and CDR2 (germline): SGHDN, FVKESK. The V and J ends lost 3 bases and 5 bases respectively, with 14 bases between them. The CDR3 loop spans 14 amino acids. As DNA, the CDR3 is TGTGCCAGCAGCCACGGCAGGTCAAGACACGAGCAGTACTTC. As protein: CASSHGRSRHEQYF.

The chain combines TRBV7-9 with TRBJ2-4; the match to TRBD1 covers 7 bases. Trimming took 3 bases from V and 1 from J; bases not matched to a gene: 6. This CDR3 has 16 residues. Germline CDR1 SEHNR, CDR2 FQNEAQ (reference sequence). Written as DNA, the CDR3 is TGTGCCAGCAGCTTTACAGGGGAGAGGGCCAAAAACATTCAGTACTTC. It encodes CASSFTGERAKNIQYF.

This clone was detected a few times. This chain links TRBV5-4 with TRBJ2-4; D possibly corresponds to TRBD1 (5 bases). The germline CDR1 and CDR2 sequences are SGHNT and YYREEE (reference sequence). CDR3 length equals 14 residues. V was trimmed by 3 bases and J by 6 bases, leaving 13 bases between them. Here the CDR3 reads CASSSPMGRNIQYF. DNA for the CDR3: TGTGCCAGCAGCTCCCCCATGGGGCGAAACATTCAGTACTTC.

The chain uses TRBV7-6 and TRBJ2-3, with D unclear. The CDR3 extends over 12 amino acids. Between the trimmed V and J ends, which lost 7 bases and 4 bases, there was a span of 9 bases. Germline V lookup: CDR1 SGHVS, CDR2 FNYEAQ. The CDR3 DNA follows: TGTGCCAGCACCACGGCCCCAGATACGCAGTATTTT. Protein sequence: CASTTAPDTQYF.

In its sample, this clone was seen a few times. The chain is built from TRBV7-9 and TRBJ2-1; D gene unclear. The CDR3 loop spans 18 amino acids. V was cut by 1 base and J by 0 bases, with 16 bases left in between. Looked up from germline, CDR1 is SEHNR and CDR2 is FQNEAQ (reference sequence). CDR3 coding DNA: TGTGCCAGCAGCTTAGTTGGCAGTCGGAGCTTCTCCTACAATGAGCAGTTCTTC. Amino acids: CASSLVGSRSFSYNEQFF.

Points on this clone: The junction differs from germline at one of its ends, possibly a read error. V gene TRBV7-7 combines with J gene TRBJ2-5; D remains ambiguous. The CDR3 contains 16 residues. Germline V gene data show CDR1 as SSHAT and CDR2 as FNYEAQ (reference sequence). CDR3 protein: CASSSPLGQKQETQYF. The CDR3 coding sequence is TGTGCTAGCAGCTCTCCCCTAGGGCAGAAGCAAGAGACCCAGTACTTC. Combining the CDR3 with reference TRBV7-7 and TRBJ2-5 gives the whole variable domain GAGVSQSPRYKVTKRGQDVTLRCDPISSHATLYWYQQALGQGPEFLTYFNYEAQPDKSGLPSDRFSAERPEGSISTLTIQRTEQRDSAMYRCASSSPLGQKQETQYFGPGTRLLVL.

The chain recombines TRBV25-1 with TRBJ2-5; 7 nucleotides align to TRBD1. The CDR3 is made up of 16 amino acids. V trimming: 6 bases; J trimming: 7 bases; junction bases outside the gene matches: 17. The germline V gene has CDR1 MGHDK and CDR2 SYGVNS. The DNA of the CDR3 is TGTGCCAGCAGCCAATGGGACAGCGCCAAGAGGGGGACCCAGTACTTC. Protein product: CASSQWDSAKRGTQYF.

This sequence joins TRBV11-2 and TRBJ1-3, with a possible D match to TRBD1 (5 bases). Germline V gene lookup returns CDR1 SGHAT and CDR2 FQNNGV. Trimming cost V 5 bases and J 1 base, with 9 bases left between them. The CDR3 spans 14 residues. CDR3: CASSADSSGNTIYF. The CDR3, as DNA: TGTGCCAGCAGCGCCGACAGTTCTGGAAACACCATATATTTT. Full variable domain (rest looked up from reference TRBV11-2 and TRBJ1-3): EAGVAQSPRYKIIEKRQSVAFWCNPISGHATLYWYQQILGQGPKLLIQFQNNGVVDDSQLPKDRFSAERLKGVDSTLKIQPAKLEDSAVYLCASSADSSGNTIYFGEGSWLTVV.

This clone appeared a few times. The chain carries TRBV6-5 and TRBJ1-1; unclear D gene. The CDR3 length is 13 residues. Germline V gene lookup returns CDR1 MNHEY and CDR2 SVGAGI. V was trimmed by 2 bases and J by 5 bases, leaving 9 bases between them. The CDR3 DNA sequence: TGTGCCAGCAGTTACGGGTGGGAGACTGAAGCTTTCTTT. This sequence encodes CASSYGWETEAFF.

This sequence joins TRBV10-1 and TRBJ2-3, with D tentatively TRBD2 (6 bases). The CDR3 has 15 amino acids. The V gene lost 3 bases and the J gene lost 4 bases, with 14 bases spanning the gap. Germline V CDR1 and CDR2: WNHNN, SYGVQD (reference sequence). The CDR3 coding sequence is TGCGCCAGCAGTGAACTCCGATGGGAGGCAGATACGCAGTATTTT. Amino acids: CASSELRWEADTQYF.

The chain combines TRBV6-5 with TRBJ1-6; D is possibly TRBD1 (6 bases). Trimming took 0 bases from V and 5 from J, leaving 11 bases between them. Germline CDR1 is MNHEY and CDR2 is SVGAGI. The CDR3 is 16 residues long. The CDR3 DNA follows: TGTGCCAGCAGTTACTCGACGGGGGCGAATAATTCACCCCTCCACTTT. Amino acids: CASSYSTGANNSPLHF.

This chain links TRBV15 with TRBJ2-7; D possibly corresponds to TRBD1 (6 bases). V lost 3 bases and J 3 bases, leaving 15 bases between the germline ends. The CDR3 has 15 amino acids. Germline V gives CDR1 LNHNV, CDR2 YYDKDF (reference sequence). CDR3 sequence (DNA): TGTGCCACCAGCAGCGGCCCCGACAGGCTCTACGAGCAGTACTTC. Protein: CATSSGPDRLYEQYF.

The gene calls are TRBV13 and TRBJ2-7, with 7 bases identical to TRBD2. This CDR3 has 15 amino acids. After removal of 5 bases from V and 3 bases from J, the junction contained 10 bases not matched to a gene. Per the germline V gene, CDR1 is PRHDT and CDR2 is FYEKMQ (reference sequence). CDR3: CASSLPLSGDYEQYF. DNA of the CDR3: TGTGCCAGCAGCCTCCCCTTGAGCGGGGACTACGAGCAGTACTTC.

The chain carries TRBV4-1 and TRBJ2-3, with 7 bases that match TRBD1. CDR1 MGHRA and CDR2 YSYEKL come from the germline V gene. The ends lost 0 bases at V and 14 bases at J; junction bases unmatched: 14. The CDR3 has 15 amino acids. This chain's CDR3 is CASSQDLPRGPSRYF. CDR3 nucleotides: TGCGCCAGCAGCCAAGACCTTCCTAGGGGGCCCTCGCGGTATTTT.

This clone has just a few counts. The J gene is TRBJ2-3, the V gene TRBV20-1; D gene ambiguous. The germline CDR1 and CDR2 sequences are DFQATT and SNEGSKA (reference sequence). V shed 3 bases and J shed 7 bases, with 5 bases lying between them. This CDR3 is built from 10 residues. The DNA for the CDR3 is TGCAGTGCTAGTTGGCATACGCAGTATTTT. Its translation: CSASWHTQYF.

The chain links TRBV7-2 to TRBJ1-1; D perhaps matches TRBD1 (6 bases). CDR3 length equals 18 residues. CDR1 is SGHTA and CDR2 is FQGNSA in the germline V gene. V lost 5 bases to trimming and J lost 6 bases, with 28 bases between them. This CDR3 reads CASSLRGGQGRVIPEAFF. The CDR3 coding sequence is TGTGCCAGCAGCCTCAGAGGGGGGCAGGGCCGAGTGATTCCTGAAGCTTTCTTT.

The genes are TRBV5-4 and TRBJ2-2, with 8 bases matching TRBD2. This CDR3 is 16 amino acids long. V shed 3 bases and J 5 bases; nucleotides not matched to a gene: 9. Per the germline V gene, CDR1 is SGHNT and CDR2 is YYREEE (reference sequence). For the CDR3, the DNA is TGTGCCAGCAGCTCCTCGGCGGGGGGAAGGACCGGGGAGCTGTTTTTT. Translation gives CASSSSAGGRTGELFF.

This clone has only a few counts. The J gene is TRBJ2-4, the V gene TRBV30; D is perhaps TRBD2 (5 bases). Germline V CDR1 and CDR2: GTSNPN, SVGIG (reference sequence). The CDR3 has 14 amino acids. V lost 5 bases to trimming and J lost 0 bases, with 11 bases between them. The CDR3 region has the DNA TGTGCCTGGGGAGGAGGACTAGCCAAAAACATTCAGTACTTC. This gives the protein CAWGGGLAKNIQYF.